The 6 T cell receptor beta chains reported below all come from one sample, sequenced in a study of blood T cell repertoires in COVID-19. Profiling relied on immunoSEQ multiplex PCR, and the TCRdb table lists in-frame clones only, not all of them. This repertoire shows about 160,000 clones, 92% found once; its top ten account for nearly 5%. The sample taken for sequencing was peripheral blood. The source is a man aged 25 to 45 with COVID-19, enrolled during active disease.

V and J are TRBV5-1 and TRBJ2-5; a possible D gene is TRBD1 (6 bases). Germline values: CDR1 SGHRS, CDR2 YFSETQ. Trimming removed 0 bases at V and 2 bases at J, with 11 bases between. CDR3 length equals 15 residues. CDR3 in amino acids: CASSLEGQLQETQYF. CDR3 sequence (DNA): TGCGCCAGCAGCTTGGAGGGACAACTACAAGAGACCCAGTACTTC. The variable domain in full, with the rest retrieved from reference TRBV5-1 and TRBJ2-5, is KAGVTQTPRYLIKTRGQQVTLSCSPISGHRSVSWYQQTPGQGLQFLFEYFSETQRNKGNFPGRFSGRQFSNSRSEMNVSTLELGDSALYLCASSLEGQLQETQYFGPGTRLLVL.

The J gene is TRBJ2-7, the V gene TRBV6-1; TRBD2 agrees at 12 bases. Germline loops: CDR1 MNHNS, CDR2 SASEGT. The CDR3 loop spans 15 amino acids. After removal of 3 bases from V and 0 bases from J, the junction contained 0 bases not matched to a gene. The CDR3 DNA follows: TGTGCCAGCAGTGAGACTAGCGGGGGCTCCTACGAGCAGTACTTC. It yields the protein CASSETSGGSYEQYF.

CDR3 bases: TGTGCCAGCAGTTACTCTCCCCCAAACGGGGTTCAGCCCCAGCATTTT. It yields the protein CASSYSPPNGVQPQHF. This rearrangement joins TRBV6-2 or TRBV6-3 to TRBJ1-5, with D unclear. Germline V gene lookup returns CDR1 MNHEY and CDR2 SVGEGT. CDR3 length: 16 residues. With 0 bases removed from V and 6 bases from J, the gap between germline ends came to 15 bases.

This CDR3 is CASRRDRGRGYTF. The CDR3 DNA is TGTGCCAGCAGACGGGACAGGGGACGTGGCTACACCTTC. This sequence joins TRBV19 and TRBJ1-2; 10 bases line up with TRBD1. This CDR3 is built from 13 residues. Trimming at V came to 9 bases and at J to 7 bases, leaving 8 bases not matched to a gene. Germline CDR1 and CDR2: LNHDA and SQIVND (reference sequence).

The V and J genes are TRBV19 and TRBJ1-3; D is perhaps TRBD1 (6 bases). The CDR3 runs 14 residues. Germline V CDR1 and CDR2: LNHDA, SQIVND (reference sequence). The V end lost 6 bases, the J end lost 5 bases, and 14 bases lay between the germline ends. This chain's CDR3 is CASRPGGLRNTIYF. In DNA form, the CDR3 reads TGTGCCAGTAGACCGGGGGGGCTGAGAAACACCATATATTTT.

This chain connects TRBV19 to TRBJ1-5; the match to TRBD1 covers 9 bases. The ends lost 8 bases at V and 10 bases at J; junction bases unmatched: 24. Germline CDR1 and CDR2: LNHDA and SQIVND (reference sequence). The CDR3 has 18 residues. The CDR3 region has the DNA TGTGCCAGTTCCAACAGGGGGCGTGGAAGGGTAAGGAATGAACCCCAGCATTTT. Protein product: CASSNRGRGRVRNEPQHF. The complete variable domain, with remaining parts taken from reference TRBV19 and TRBJ1-5, reads DGGITQSPKYLFRKEGQNVTLSCEQNLNHDAMYWYRQDPGQGLRLIYYSQIVNDFQKGDIAEGYSVSREKKESFPLTVTSAQKNPTAFYLCASSNRGRGRVRNEPQHFGDGTRLSIL.